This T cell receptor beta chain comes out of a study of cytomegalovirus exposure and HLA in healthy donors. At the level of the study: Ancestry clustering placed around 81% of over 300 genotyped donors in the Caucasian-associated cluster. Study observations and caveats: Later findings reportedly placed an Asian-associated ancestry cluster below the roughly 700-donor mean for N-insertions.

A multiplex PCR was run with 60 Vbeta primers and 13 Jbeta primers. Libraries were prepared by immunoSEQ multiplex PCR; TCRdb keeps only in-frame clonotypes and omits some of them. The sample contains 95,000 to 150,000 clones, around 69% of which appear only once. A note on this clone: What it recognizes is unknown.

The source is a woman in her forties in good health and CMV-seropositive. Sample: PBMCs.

Here the CDR3 DNA reads TGCGCCAGCAGCCCCGGGGGGGCAGATACGCAGTATTTT. It is translated as CASSPGGADTQYF. J is TRBJ2-3 and V is TRBV5-1; 8 nucleotides match TRBD2. Germline V CDR1 and CDR2: SGHRS, YFSETQ. The CDR3 runs to 13 residues. V shed 4 bases, J shed 4 bases, and the junction held 2 bases outside the gene matches. Full variable domain (remainder filled in from reference TRBV5-1 and TRBJ2-3): KAGVTQTPRYLIKTRGQQVTLSCSPISGHRSVSWYQQTPGQGLQFLFEYFSETQRNKGNFPGRFSGRQFSNSRSEMNVSTLELGDSALYLCASSPGGADTQYFGPGTRLTVL.